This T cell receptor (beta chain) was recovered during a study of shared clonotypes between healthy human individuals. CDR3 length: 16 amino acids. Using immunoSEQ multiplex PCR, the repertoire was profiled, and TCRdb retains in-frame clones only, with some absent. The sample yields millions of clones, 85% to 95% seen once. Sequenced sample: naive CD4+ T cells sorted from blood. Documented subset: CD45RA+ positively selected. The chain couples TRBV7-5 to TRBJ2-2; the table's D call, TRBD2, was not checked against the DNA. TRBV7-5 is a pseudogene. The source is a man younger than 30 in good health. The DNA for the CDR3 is TGTGCCAGAAGCACTGATTTTCGGGCGGGCACCGGGGAGCTGTTTTTT. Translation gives CARSTDFRAGTGELFF.